What follows are 12 T cell receptor beta chains derived from one specimen sequenced in a study of beta chain features in type 1 diabetes. The study reverse transcribed the entire isolated RNA, so it sequenced expressed TCRB transcripts. Profiling relied on immunoSEQ multiplex PCR, and the TCRdb table lists in-frame clones only, not all of them. Of hundreds of thousands of clones in the sample, 15% to 19% are singletons; the top ten hold about 0.087%. The sequenced material came from naive CD4+ T cells from blood. All receptors derive from a man aged 18-30 years in good health.

In its sample, this clone was seen a few times. The chain couples TRBV7-2 to TRBJ2-5; D gene uncertain. This CDR3 is built from 14 residues. Per the germline V gene, CDR1 is SGHTA and CDR2 is FQGNSA. Deletions cut 3 bases from V and 5 bases from J, with 13 bases between. For the CDR3, the DNA is TGTGCCAGCAGCTTCGGACGGCCGAGCGAGACCCAGTACTTC. Translated, it gives CASSFGRPSETQYF.

The chain is built from TRBV5-1 and TRBJ1-2; D is undetermined. Trimming removed 1 base from V and 2 bases from J, with 9 bases in between. Germline assignment: CDR1 SGHRS and CDR2 YFSETQ. This CDR3 spans 14 amino acids. The CDR3 DNA reads as TGCGCCAGCAGCTTGAATGGCTTGAACTATGGCTACACCTTC. This gives the protein CASSLNGLNYGYTF.

The J gene is TRBJ2-5, the V gene TRBV4-2; the D is unclear. V was cut by 1 base and J by 5 bases, with 11 bases left in between. CDR3 length: 14 amino acids. Germline lookup yields CDR1 LGHNA and CDR2 YNFKEQ. CDR3 DNA sequence: TGTGCCAGCAGCCAAGGATCCGGTTGGGAGACCCAGTACTTC. This translates into CASSQGSGWETQYF.

This chain joins TRBV28 and TRBJ2-1; no definite D call. The V gene's germline CDR1 is MDHEN and CDR2 SYDVKM. The V and J ends lost 2 bases and 9 bases respectively, with 2 bases between them. This CDR3 region has 10 residues. The DNA for the CDR3 is TGTGCCAGCAGTTTAGGTGAGCAGTTCTTC. Translation: CASSLGEQFF.

This clone appeared a few times. V is TRBV9 and J is TRBJ1-2; D is unresolved. V dropped 7 bases and J dropped 8 bases, with 18 bases sitting between them. Germline CDR1 and CDR2: SGDLS and YYNGEE. This CDR3 is built from 13 residues. This CDR3 reads CASGRTAARGYTF. As DNA, the CDR3 is TGTGCCAGCGGACGAACAGCTGCCAGGGGCTACACCTTC.

The chain uses TRBV4-2 and TRBJ1-1, with D uncertain. CDR3 length equals 15 residues. Trimming took 0 bases from V and 4 from J, leaving 12 bases between them. CDR1 and CDR2 (germline): LGHNA, YNFKEQ. The CDR3 is CASSQDKRGFTEAFF. In DNA, the CDR3 is TGTGCCAGCAGCCAAGATAAGCGTGGTTTCACTGAAGCTTTCTTT.

The CDR3: CASSPLLAGVREAQYF. CDR3 in DNA: TGCGCCAGCAGCCCTCTACTAGCGGGAGTGCGGGAGGCGCAGTATTTT. This chain joins TRBV5-1 and TRBJ2-3, with 11 nucleotides matching TRBD2. The CDR3 is made up of 16 amino acids. Germline values: CDR1 SGHRS, CDR2 YFSETQ. The J segment lost 10 bases and the V segment lost 4 bases, leaving 14 bases of the junction unmatched.

This chain links TRBV2 with TRBJ1-1; 12 bases match TRBD1. J lost 11 bases, V lost 6 bases, and 13 bases had no gene match. This CDR3 comprises 15 residues. CDR1 is SNHLY and CDR2 is FYNNEI in the germline V gene. The CDR3 here is CASSNQIGTGGWAFF. The DNA of the CDR3 is TGTGCCAGCAGCAACCAGATTGGGACAGGGGGCTGGGCTTTCTTT.

The rearrangement links TRBV7-9 to TRBJ1-1, with TRBD1 matching over 7 bases. Looked up from germline, CDR1 is SEHNR and CDR2 is FQNEAQ (reference sequence). The V segment lost 5 bases and the J segment 5 bases; nucleotides outside the gene matches: 11. CDR3 length equals 15 residues. CDR3 sequence: CASSPGGAAATEAFF. As DNA, the CDR3 is TGTGCCAGCAGCCCAGGGGGGGCAGCAGCAACTGAAGCTTTCTTT.

This clone has only a few counts. V gene TRBV7-9 combines with J gene TRBJ2-7, with TRBD1 identical over 9 bases. The CDR3 contains 15 residues. After removal of 4 bases from V and 0 bases from J, the junction contained 4 bases not matched to a gene. Germline CDR1 reads SEHNR; CDR2 reads FQNEAQ (reference sequence). The CDR3 DNA sequence: TGTGCCAGCAGCTCCCGGGACAGGGACTCCTACGAGCAGTACTTC. This codes for CASSSRDRDSYEQYF.

This clone was observed a handful of times. The chain is built from TRBV28 and TRBJ2-2; D is unresolved. V shed 3 bases and J shed 4 bases, with 12 bases lying between them. Germline CDR1 MDHEN, CDR2 SYDVKM. The CDR3 is 15 residues long. CDR3 in amino acids: CASSLALGLTGELFF. In DNA, the CDR3 is TGTGCCAGCAGTTTGGCGTTAGGGCTCACCGGGGAGCTGTTTTTT.

This clone has a handful of counts. The J gene is TRBJ2-5, the V gene TRBV14; D remains ambiguous. From germline, CDR1 is SGHDN and CDR2 FVKESK. Trimming removed 4 bases from V and 1 base from J, with 4 bases in between. This CDR3 has 12 residues. This CDR3 is CASSRRQETQYF. The CDR3 DNA follows: TGTGCCAGCAGCCGTCGCCAAGAGACCCAGTACTTC.